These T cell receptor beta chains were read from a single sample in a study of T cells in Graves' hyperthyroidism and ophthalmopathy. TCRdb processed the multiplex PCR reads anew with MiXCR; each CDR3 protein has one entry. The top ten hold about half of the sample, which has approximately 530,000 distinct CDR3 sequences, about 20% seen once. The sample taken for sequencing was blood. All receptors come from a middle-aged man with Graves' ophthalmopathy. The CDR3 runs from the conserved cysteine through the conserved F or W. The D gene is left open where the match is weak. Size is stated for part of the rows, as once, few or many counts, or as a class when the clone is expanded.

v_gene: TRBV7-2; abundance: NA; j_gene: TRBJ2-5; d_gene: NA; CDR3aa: CASSLDQRVGTQYF; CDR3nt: TGTGCCAGCAGCTTAGACCAGAGGGTAGGGACCCAGTACTTC
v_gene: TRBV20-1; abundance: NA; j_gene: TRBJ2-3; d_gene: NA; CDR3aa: CSARDRRVSDTQYF; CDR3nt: TGCAGTGCTAGAGATCGAAGGGTTTCAGATACGCAGTATTTT
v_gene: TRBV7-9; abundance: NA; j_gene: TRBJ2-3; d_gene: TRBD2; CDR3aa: CVSSSLGLAGVTDTQYF; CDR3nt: TGTGTCAGCAGTTCATTGGGACTAGCGGGAGTTACAGATACGCAGTATTTT
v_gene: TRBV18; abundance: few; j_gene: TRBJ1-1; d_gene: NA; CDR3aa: CASSPLESRDAEAFF; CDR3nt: TGTGCCAGCTCACCATTAGAATCCAGGGACGCTGAAGCTTTCTTT
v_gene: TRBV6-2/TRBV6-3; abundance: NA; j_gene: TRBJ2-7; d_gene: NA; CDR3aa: CASRQRQGSYEQYF; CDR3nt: TGTGCCAGCAGGCAACGTCAGGGGTCCTACGAGCAGTACTTC
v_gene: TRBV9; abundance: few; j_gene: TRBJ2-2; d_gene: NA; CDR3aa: CASRAMAGVAGELFF; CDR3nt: TGTGCCAGCAGGGCGATGGCGGGTGTAGCCGGGGAGCTGTTTTTT
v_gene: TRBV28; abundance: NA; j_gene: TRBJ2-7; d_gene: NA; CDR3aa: CAIGDTTYEQYF; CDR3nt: TGTGCCATCGGGGACACCACCTACGAGCAGTACTTC
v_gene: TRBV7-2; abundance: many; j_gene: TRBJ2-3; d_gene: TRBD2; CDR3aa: CASSLGAWSGGGTQYF; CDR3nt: TGTGCCAGCAGCTTAGGGGCGTGGAGCGGGGGAGGGACGCAGTATTTT
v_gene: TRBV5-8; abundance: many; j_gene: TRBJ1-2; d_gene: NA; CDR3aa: CASSLGRARVDGYTF; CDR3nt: TGTGCCAGCAGCTTGGGGCGGGCGAGAGTGGATGGCTACACCTTC
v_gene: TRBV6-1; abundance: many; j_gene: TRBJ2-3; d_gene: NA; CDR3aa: CASSEIGATTDTQYF; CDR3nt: TGTGCCAGCAGTGAAATCGGGGCTACCACAGATACGCAGTATTTT
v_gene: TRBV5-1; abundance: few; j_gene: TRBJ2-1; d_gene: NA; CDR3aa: CASSLDPRGASEQFF; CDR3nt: TGCGCCAGCAGCTTGGACCCCCGGGGGGCCTCTGAGCAGTTCTTC
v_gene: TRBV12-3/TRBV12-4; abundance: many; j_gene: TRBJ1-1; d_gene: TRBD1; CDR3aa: CASSPDRQGIVGTEAFF; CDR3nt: TGTGCCAGCAGCCCAGACCGACAGGGGATAGTTGGCACTGAAGCTTTCTTT
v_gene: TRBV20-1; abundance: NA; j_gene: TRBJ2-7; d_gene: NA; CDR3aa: CSASSSRILYEQYF; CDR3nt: TGCAGTGCTAGCTCCAGCAGGATACTATACGAGCAGTACTTC
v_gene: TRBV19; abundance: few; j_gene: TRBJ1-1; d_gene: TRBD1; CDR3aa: CASSSHARGLGSNTEAFF; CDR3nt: TGTGCCAGTAGCTCCCACGCGAGGGGGCTAGGATCCAACACTGAAGCTTTCTTT
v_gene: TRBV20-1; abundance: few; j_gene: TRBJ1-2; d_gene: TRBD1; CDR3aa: CSGTSPTGGYGYTF; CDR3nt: TGCAGTGGCACCTCACCGACAGGGGGGTATGGCTACACCTTC
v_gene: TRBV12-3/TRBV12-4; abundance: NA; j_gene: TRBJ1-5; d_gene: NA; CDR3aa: CASRFDSNQPQHF; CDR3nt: TGTGCCAGCAGATTTGATAGCAATCAGCCCCAGCATTTT
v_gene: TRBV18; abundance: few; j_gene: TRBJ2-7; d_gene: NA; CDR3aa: CASSPSSPYEQYF; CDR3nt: TGTGCCAGCTCACCATCTTCCCCCTACGAGCAGTACTTC
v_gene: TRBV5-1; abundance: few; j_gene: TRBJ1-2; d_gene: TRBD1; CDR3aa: CASSPETGGHVGYTF; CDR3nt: TGCGCCAGCAGCCCCGAAACAGGGGGCCACGTTGGCTACACCTTC
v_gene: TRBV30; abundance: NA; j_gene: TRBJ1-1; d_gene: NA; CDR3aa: CAWSRGEPGGTEAFF; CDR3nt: TGTGCCTGGAGTAGGGGAGAGCCGGGGGGCACTGAAGCTTTCTTT
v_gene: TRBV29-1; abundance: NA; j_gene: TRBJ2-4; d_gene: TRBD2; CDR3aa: CSALAGGDIQYF; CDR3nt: TGCAGCGCCCTAGCGGGGGGCGACATTCAGTACTTC
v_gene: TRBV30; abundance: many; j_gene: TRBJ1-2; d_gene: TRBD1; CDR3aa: CAWDRDTYGYTF; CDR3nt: TGTGCCTGGGACAGGGATACCTATGGCTACACCTTC
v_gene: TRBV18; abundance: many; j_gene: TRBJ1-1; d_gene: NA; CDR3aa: CASSPPSGARTEAFF; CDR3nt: TGTGCCAGCTCACCACCGAGCGGGGCTAGGACTGAAGCTTTCTTT
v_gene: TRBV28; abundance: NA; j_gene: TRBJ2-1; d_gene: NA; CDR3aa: CASSNGGEQFF; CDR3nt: TGTGCCAGCTCGAACGGGGGAGAGCAGTTCTTC
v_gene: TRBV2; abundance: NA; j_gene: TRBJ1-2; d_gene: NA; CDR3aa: CASRIMKGPYGYTF; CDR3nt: TGTGCCAGCAGAATAATGAAGGGCCCTTATGGCTACACCTTC
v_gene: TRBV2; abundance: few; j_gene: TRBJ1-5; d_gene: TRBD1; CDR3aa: CASSKQGREQPQHF; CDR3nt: TGTGCCAGCAGTAAACAGGGGAGGGAACAGCCCCAGCATTTT
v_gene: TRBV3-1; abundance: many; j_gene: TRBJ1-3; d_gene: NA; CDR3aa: CASSQEGADSGNTIYF; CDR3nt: TGTGCCAGCAGCCAAGAGGGGGCAGACTCTGGAAACACCATATATTTT
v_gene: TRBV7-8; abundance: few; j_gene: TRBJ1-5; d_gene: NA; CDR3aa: CASSLVGGAPQHF; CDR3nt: TGTGCCAGCAGCTTAGTAGGGGGGGCCCCCCAGCATTTT
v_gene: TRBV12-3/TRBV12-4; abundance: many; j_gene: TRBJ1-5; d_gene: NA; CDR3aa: CASSPRQDSNQPQHF; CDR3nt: TGTGCCAGCAGTCCAAGACAGGATAGCAATCAGCCCCAGCATTTT